Below are 18 T cell receptor beta chains sequenced from a single sample in a study of blood T cells in healthy people across ages. A second PCR, run for about 6 to 12 cycles, used a sample-barcoded 5' primer plus a J-beta primer mix. TCRdb re-called the 5' RACE reads with MiXCR, one entry per CDR3 protein. Among hundreds of thousands of distinct CDR3 sequences listed, about 45% were seen once. The sequenced sample consisted of blood. Every receptor here comes from a man at least 80 years old in good health.

This chain uses TRBV29-1 with TRBJ2-7; D is perhaps TRBD2 (5 bases). Germline CDR1 reads SQVTM; CDR2 reads ANQGSEA. The CDR3 consists of 13 residues. Between the trimmed V and J ends, which lost 2 bases and 5 bases, there was a span of 13 bases. CDR3: CSVESTPGDEQYF. The DNA for the CDR3 is TGCAGCGTTGAAAGCACCCCCGGGGACGAGCAGTACTTC.

The chain carries TRBV7-2 and TRBJ2-5; D is unresolved. V gave up 4 bases and J gave up 10 bases, with 13 bases separating them. This CDR3 has 12 amino acids. Per germline, CDR1 SGHTA and CDR2 FQGNSA. CDR3: CASSSTARDQYF. CDR3 DNA: TGTGCCAGCAGCTCGACGGCCAGAGACCAGTACTTC.

CDR3 protein: CASSSHSGQNQPQHF. DNA for the CDR3: TGTGCCAGCAGTTCCCACTCAGGCCAAAATCAGCCCCAGCATTTT. The chain uses TRBV6-5 and TRBJ1-5; D ambiguous. There are 15 residues in the CDR3. Germline V CDR1 and CDR2: MNHEY, SVGAGI. V lost 4 bases and J lost 4, with 14 bases in between.

The chain links TRBV5-1 to TRBJ2-3, with 8 nucleotides matching TRBD2. CDR3 size: 16 residues. Germline trimming cut 0 bases from V and 4 bases from J; bases unmatched to any gene: 7. The germline V gene encodes CDR1 SGHRS and CDR2 YFSETQ. CDR3 sequence reads: CASSLVPAGGSDTQYF. Written as DNA, the CDR3 is TGCGCCAGCAGCTTGGTTCCGGCGGGGGGTTCAGATACGCAGTATTTT.

This clonotype was seen a handful of times. The chain is built from TRBV20-1 and TRBJ1-2; TRBD1 agrees at 8 bases. Germline CDR1 is DFQATT and CDR2 is SNEGSKA (reference sequence). The CDR3 is 15 residues long. The junction had 10 bases not matched to a gene; V was cut back by 0 bases and J by 7 bases. CDR3 DNA: TGCAGTGCTAGAGATGGCAGGGGGCCGGTCCGTGGCTACACCTTC. Protein sequence: CSARDGRGPVRGYTF.

In DNA form, the CDR3 reads TGTGCCAGCAGTTACCGGGGGAACAATGAGCAGTTCTTC. It encodes CASSYRGNNEQFF. The rearrangement joins TRBV6-2 or TRBV6-3 to TRBJ2-1; maybe TRBD2 (6 bases). The length of the CDR3 is 13 residues. Germline values: CDR1 MNHEY, CDR2 SVGEGT. Trimming shortened V by 2 bases and J by 5 bases, and 7 bases separated the two germline ends.

In its sample, this clonotype was seen many times. DNA of the CDR3: TGCGCCAGCAGCCAAAGCCGGACAGGCGGTGGCTACACCTTC. Protein product: CASSQSRTGGGYTF. The V and J genes are TRBV4-1 and TRBJ1-2; 7 bases align to TRBD1. V was clipped by 2 bases and J by 7 bases; unmatched bases: 7. Germline V CDR1 and CDR2: MGHRA, YSYEKL. The CDR3 runs 14 residues.

About this clonotype itself: A much more abundant neighbour one base away suggests this may be a read error. The genes are TRBV6-2 or TRBV6-3 and TRBJ2-7; either TRBD1 or TRBD2 may fit D (5 bases each). The V gene lost 5 bases and the J gene lost 4 bases, with 24 bases spanning the gap. Germline V gives CDR1 MNHEY, CDR2 SVGEGT. The CDR3 contains 17 residues. The CDR3 spells CASSHSGVQRTKYEQYF. CDR3 in DNA: TGTGCCAGCAGTCACAGTGGAGTTCAGCGGACAAAATACGAGCAGTACTTC.

The chain links TRBV7-2 to TRBJ1-4; 8 bases agree with TRBD1. V was pared by 3 bases and J by 5 bases, with 5 bases of the junction left unmatched. Germline assignment: CDR1 SGHTA and CDR2 FQGNSA. The CDR3 consists of 15 residues. CDR3 DNA sequence: TGTGCCAGCAGCTTCTCCGGGACAGGAAATGAAAAACTGTTTTTT. This gives the protein CASSFSGTGNEKLFF. The full variable domain, with the rest looked up from reference TRBV7-2 and TRBJ1-4, is GAGVSQSPSNKVTEKGKDVELRCDPISGHTALYWYRQSLGQGLEFLIYFQGNSAPDKSGLPSDRFSAERTGGSVSTLTIQRTQQEDSAVYLCASSFSGTGNEKLFFGSGTQLSVL.

This rearrangement joins TRBV4-1 to TRBJ1-1; possibly TRBD1 for D (6 bases). The CDR3 sequence is 15 residues long. CDR1 is MGHRA, CDR2 YSYEKL, per germline. The V end lost 3 bases, the J end lost 4 bases, and 15 bases lay between the germline ends. This CDR3 is CASSQEGHRSTEAFF. CDR3 nucleotide sequence: TGCGCCAGCAGCCAGGAGGGACACAGGAGCACTGAAGCTTTCTTT.

This clonotype was counted only a few times. The chain carries TRBV20-1 and TRBJ2-1; D is possibly TRBD2 (6 bases). This CDR3 is 15 amino acids long. The ends were cut back, 1 base at V and 5 bases at J, with 15 bases in the middle. Germline-derived CDR1 and CDR2 are DFQATT and SNEGSKA (reference sequence). CDR3 amino acids: CSARGLAGSHNEQFF. Here the CDR3 DNA reads TGCAGTGCTAGAGGCCTGGCGGGGAGCCACAATGAGCAGTTCTTC.

The V gene is TRBV5-1, the J gene TRBJ1-1; TRBD1 is a possible D gene (5 bases). Germline V lookup: CDR1 SGHRS, CDR2 YFSETQ. The CDR3 consists of 13 residues. Between the trimmed V and J ends, which lost 5 bases and 8 bases, there was a span of 16 bases. CDR3 residues: CASSTPNGAEAFF. DNA for the CDR3: TGCGCCAGCAGTACCCCCAACGGGGCAGAAGCTTTCTTT.

This clonotype turned up a few times. The rearrangement uses TRBV2 and TRBJ2-7, with D possibly TRBD1 on 6 matching bases. The germline V and J ends were trimmed by 0 bases and 3 bases, with 15 bases remaining between them. The CDR3 runs to 16 residues. CDR1 and CDR2 from the germline V gene are SNHLY and FYNNEI. CDR3 bases: TGTGCCAGCAGTGAAGCGCTTCGGGACACCTTCTACGAGCAGTACTTC. This translates into CASSEALRDTFYEQYF. Full variable domain (missing parts from reference TRBV2 and TRBJ2-7): EPEVTQTPSHQVTQMGQEVILRCVPISNHLYFYWYRQILGQKVEFLVSFYNNEISEKSEIFDDQFSVERPDGSNFTLKIRSTKLEDSAMYFCASSEALRDTFYEQYFGPGTRLTVT.

The J gene is TRBJ2-1, the V gene TRBV20-1; 13 nucleotides line up with TRBD2. Germline loops: CDR1 DFQATT, CDR2 SNEGSKA (reference sequence). The CDR3 covers 14 residues. CDR3 in amino acids: CSRLAGGSRNEQFF. The CDR3 DNA sequence: TGCAGCAGACTAGCGGGAGGATCCCGCAATGAGCAGTTCTTC.

This clonotype appeared a single time. V is TRBV9 and J is TRBJ2-1; TRBD2 aligns across 10 bases. The CDR3 has 15 amino acids. J was trimmed by 8 bases and V by 4 bases; bases with no gene match: 9. The V gene's germline CDR1 is SGDLS and CDR2 YYNGEE. The CDR3 DNA follows: TGTGCCAGCAGCCAACCGGGACTAGCGAAAGATGAGCAGTTCTTC. It is translated as CASSQPGLAKDEQFF.

Written as DNA, the CDR3 is TGTGCCAGCAGCTTAGCGTCCTGGGACAGGGGTCTGTACGAGCAGTACTTC. Translated: CASSLASWDRGLYEQYF. This chain uses TRBV7-6 with TRBJ2-5; TRBD1 aligns across 10 bases. The J call may be in error: the DNA end matches TRBJ2-7 better. Germline V CDR1 and CDR2: SGHVS, FNYEAQ. This CDR3 is built from 17 residues.

The gene calls are TRBV6-6 and TRBJ1-2; TRBD1 is a possible D gene (6 bases). The CDR3 has 15 residues. V was shortened by 3 bases and J by 2 bases, with 13 bases between the two germline ends. Germline V gene sequence: CDR1 MNHNY, CDR2 SVGAGI (reference sequence). The CDR3 DNA is TGTGCCAGCAGTTATGTTGGGGGACACAACTATGGCTACACCTTC. Translated: CASSYVGGHNYGYTF.

Only a few counts were recorded for this clonotype. The chain joins TRBV20-1 to TRBJ2-1; D uncertain. CDR1 and CDR2 (germline): DFQATT, SNEGSKA (reference sequence). Between the trimmed V and J ends, which lost 3 bases and 8 bases, there was a span of 14 bases. This CDR3 region has 13 residues. The CDR3 sequence is CSASRPGVDEQFF. The DNA of the CDR3 is TGCAGTGCTAGCAGACCTGGGGTCGATGAGCAGTTCTTC.